This T cell receptor (beta chain) was obtained from a study of beta chain features in type 1 diabetes. It was via CD45RO/CCR7/CD25/CD127/CD95/CD27 that CD4+ naive, central memory, regulatory and stem cell-like memory cells were sorted. Study-level results: In type 1 diabetes patients, VDJ junctions had fewer insertions; deletions at these junctions were more frequent. Patients' naive, central memory and Treg TCRB repertoires seemed closer to one another than those of healthy donors. Significant though moderate, a shortening of TCRB CDR3s appeared in all four CD4+ subsets of Type 1 diabetes patients.

In its sample, this clone was seen a few times. What it binds is not known. Reverse transcribing all isolated RNA meant expressed TCRB transcripts were sequenced. Sequenced by immunoSEQ multiplex PCR; TCRdb stores in-frame clones only, minus some. This sample has some 270,000 clones, with roughly 14% found just once. V gave up 1 base and J gave up 2 bases; unmatched junction bases: 7. The CDR3 runs 16 residues. Looked up from germline, CDR1 is MGHDK and CDR2 is SYGVNS. The sequencing input was naive CD4+ T cells from blood. V and J are TRBV25-1 and TRBJ2-5, with TRBD2 identical over 7 bases. This receptor was identified in a woman in her forties in good health. The CDR3 loop reads CASSEWGGLGQETQYF. The DNA for the CDR3 is TGTGCCAGCAGTGAATGGGGGGGGTTGGGGCAAGAGACCCAGTACTTC.